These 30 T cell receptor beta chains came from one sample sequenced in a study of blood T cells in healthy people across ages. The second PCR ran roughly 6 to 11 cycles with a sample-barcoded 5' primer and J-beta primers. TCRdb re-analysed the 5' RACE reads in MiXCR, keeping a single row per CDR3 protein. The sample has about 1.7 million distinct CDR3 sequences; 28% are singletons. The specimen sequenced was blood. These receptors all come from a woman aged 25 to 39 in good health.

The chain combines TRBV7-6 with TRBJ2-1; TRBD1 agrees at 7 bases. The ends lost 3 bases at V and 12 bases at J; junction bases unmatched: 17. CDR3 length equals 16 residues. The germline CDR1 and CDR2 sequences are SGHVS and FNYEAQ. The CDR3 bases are TGTGCCAGCAGCTTTTTGGTCACAGGGGCCAGCGATGGGCAGTTCTTC. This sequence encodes CASSFLVTGASDGQFF.

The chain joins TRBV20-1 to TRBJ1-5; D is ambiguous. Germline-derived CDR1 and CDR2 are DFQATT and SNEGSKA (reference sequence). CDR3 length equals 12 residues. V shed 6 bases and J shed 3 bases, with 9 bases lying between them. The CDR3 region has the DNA TGCAGTGCCTTTGGAGACAATCAGCCCCAGCATTTT. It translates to CSAFGDNQPQHF.

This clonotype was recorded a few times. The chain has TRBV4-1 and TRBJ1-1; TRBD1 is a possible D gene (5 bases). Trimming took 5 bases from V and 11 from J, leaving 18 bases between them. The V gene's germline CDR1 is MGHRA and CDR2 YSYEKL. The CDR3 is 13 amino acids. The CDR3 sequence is CASSLVAGDGAFF. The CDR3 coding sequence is TGCGCCAGCAGCTTGGTAGCGGGGGATGGGGCTTTCTTT.

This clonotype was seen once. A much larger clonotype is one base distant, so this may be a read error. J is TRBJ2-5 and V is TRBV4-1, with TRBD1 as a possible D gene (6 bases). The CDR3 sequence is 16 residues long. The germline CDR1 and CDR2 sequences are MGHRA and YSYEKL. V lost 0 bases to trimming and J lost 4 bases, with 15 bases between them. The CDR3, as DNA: TGCGCCAGCAGCCAAGAGGCAGGGGCAGTTGGAGAGACCCAGTACTTC. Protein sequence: CASSQEAGAVGETQYF.

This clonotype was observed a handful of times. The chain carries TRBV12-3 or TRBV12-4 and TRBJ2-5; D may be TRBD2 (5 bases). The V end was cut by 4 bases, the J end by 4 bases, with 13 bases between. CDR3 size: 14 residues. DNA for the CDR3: TGTGCCAGCAGTTCCGGGGTACCTCTAGAGACCCAGTACTTC. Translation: CASSSGVPLETQYF.

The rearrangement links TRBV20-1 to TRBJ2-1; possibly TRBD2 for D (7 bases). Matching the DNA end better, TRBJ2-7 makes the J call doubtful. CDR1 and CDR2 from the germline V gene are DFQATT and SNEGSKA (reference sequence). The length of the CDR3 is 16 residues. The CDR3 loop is CSASLLPRGAINQQYF. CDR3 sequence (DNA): TGCAGTGCTAGCCTCCTTCCCCGGGGGGCCATCAATCAGCAGTACTTC.

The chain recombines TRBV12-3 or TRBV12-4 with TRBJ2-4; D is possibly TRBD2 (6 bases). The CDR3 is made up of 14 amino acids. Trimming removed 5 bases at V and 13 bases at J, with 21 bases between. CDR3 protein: CASSTGTSYNEQYF. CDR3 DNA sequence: TGTGCCAGCAGTACCGGGACTTCGTACAATGAGCAGTACTTC.

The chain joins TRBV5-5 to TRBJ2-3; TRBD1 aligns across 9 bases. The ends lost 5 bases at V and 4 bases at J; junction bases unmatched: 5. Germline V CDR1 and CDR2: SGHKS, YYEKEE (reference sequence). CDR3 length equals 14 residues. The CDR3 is CASSFRTGADTQYF. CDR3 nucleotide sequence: TGTGCCAGCAGTTTTCGGACAGGGGCAGATACGCAGTATTTT. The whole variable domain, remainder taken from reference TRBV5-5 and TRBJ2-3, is DAGVTQSPTHLIKTRGQQVTLRCSPISGHKSVSWYQQVLGQGPQFIFQYYEKEERGRGNFPDRFSARQFPNYSSELNVNALLLGDSALYLCASSFRTGADTQYFGPGTRLTVL.

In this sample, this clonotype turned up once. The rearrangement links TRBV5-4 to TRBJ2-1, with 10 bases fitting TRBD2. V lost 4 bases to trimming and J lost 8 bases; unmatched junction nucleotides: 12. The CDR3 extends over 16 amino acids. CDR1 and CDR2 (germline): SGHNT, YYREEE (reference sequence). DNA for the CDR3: TGTGCCAGCAGCCACCAGCGGGGGGGCCAAATGTATGAGCAGTTCTTC. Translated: CASSHQRGGQMYEQFF.

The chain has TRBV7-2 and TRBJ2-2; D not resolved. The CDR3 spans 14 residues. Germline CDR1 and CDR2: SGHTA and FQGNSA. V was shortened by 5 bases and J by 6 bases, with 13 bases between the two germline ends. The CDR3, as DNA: TGTGCCAGCAGCCCGGCGCTTTCCCCCGGGGAGCTGTTTTTT. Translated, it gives CASSPALSPGELFF.

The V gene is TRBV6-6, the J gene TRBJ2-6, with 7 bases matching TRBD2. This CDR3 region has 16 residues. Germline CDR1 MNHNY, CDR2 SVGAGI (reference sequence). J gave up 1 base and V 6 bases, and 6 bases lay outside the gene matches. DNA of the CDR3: TGTGCCAGCAGAGCGGGGAGCAAGTCTGGGGCCAACGTCCTGACTTTC. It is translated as CASRAGSKSGANVLTF.

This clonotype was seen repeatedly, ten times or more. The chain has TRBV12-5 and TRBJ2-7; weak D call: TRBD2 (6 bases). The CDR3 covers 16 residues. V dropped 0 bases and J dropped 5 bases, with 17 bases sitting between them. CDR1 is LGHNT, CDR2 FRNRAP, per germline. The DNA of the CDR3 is TGTGCTAGTGGTTTGGTCTTGGAGGGCGCGTATCACGAGCAGTACTTC. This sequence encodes CASGLVLEGAYHEQYF.

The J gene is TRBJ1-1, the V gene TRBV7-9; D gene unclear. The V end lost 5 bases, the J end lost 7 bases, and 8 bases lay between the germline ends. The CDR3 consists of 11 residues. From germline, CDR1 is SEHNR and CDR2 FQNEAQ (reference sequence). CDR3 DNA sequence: TGTGCCAGCAGCCCGCGAATTGAAGCTTTCTTT. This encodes CASSPRIEAFF.

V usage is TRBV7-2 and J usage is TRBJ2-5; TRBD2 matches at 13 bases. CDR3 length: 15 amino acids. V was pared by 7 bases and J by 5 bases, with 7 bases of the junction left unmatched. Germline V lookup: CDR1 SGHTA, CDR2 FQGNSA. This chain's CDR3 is CASTKTSGGLETQYF. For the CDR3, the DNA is TGTGCCAGCACCAAGACTAGCGGGGGGCTGGAGACCCAGTACTTC.

This CDR3 reads CASSPEATNEKLFF. CDR3 DNA sequence: TGTGCCAGCAGTCCTGAGGCAACTAATGAAAAACTGTTTTTT. V gene TRBV2 combines with J gene TRBJ1-4; D unresolved. Germline loops: CDR1 SNHLY, CDR2 FYNNEI. The CDR3 is made up of 14 amino acids. V dropped 5 bases and J dropped 0 bases, with 7 bases sitting between them.

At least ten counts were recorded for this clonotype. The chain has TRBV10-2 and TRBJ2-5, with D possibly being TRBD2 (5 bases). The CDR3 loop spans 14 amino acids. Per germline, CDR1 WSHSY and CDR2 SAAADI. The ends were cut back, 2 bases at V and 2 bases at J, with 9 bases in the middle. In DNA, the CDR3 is TGCGCCAGCAGTGAGCCGGGGATTCAAGAGACCCAGTACTTC. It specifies CASSEPGIQETQYF.

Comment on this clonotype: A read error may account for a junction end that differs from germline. The CDR3: CVSSSGPKYF. CDR3 coding DNA: TGTGTCAGCAGCTCGGGACCTAAGTATTTT. The chain has TRBV7-9 and TRBJ2-3; tentatively, D is TRBD1 or TRBD2 (5 bases each). The CDR3 loop spans 10 amino acids. The germline V gene encodes CDR1 SEHNR and CDR2 FQNEAQ (reference sequence).

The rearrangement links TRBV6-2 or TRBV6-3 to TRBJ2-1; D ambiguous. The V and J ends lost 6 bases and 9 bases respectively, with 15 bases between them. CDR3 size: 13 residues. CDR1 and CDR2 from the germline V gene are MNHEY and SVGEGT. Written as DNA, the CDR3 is TGTGCCAGCAGCCTTGAAGGGTTAAGTGAGCAGTTCTTC. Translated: CASSLEGLSEQFF.

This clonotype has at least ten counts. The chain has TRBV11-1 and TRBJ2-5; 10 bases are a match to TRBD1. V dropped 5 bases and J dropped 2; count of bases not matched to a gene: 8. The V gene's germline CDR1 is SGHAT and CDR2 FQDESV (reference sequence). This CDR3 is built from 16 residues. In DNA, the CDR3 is TGTGCCAGCAGCCCCCCGACAGGGGGCGGACAAGAGACCCAGTACTTC. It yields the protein CASSPPTGGGQETQYF. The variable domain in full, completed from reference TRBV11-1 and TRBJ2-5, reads EAEVAQSPRYKITEKSQAVAFWCDPISGHATLYWYRQILGQGPELLVQFQDESVVDDSQLPKDRFSAERLKGVDSTLKIQPAELGDSAMYLCASSPPTGGGQETQYFGPGTRLLVL.

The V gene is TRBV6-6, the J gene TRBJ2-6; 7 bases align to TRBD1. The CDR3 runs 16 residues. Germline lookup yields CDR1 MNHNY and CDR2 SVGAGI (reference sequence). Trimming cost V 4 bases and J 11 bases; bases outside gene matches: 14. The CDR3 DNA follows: TGTGCCAGCAGTTCATTCCCCGGGACAGAAGTGGACGTCCTGACTTTC. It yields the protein CASSSFPGTEVDVLTF.

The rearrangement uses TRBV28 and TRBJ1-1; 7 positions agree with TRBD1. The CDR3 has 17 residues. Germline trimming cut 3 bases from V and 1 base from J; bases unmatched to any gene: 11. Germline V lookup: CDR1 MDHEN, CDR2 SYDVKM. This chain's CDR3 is CASSFNRGSNGNTEAFF. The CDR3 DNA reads TGTGCCAGCAGTTTCAACAGGGGCTCCAACGGGAACACTGAAGCTTTCTTT.

The DNA of the CDR3 is TGTGCCAGCCTTGGAGTCACCGATACGCAGTATTTT. It is translated as CASLGVTDTQYF. The rearrangement uses TRBV12-3 or TRBV12-4 and TRBJ2-3; no definite D call. This CDR3 has 12 residues. Trimming pared 8 bases from V and 6 bases from J, leaving 12 bases between.

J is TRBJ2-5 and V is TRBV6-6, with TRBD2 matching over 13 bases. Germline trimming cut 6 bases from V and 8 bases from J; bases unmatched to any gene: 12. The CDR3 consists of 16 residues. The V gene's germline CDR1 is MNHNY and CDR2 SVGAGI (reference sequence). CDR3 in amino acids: CASRGTSGGADRTQYF. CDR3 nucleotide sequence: TGTGCCAGCAGAGGCACTAGCGGGGGGGCCGATCGTACCCAGTACTTC.

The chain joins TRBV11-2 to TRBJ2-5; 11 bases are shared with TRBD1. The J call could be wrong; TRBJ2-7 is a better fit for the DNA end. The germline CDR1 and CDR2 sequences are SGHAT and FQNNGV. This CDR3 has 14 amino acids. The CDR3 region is CASSLDRGPCEQYF. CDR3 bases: TGTGCCAGCAGCTTGGACAGGGGGCCCTGCGAGCAGTACTTC.

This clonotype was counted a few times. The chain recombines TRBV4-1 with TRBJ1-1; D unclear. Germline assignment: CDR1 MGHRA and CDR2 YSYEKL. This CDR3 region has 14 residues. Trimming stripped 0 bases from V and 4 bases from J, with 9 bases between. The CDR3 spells CASSQDPSGTEAFF. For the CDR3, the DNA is TGCGCCAGCAGCCAAGACCCGAGTGGCACTGAAGCTTTCTTT.

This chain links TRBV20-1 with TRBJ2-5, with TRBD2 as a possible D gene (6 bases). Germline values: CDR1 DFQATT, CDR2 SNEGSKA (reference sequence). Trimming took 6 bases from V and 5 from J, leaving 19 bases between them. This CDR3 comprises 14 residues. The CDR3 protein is CSAPPGGIRETQYF. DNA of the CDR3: TGCAGTGCCCCCCCCGGGGGAATTCGGGAGACCCAGTACTTC.

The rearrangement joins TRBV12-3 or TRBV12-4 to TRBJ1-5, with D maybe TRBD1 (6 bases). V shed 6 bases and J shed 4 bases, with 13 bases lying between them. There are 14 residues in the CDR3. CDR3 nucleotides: TGTGCCAGCAGGCCCCCAGGGGTAAATCAGCCCCAGCATTTT. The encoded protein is CASRPPGVNQPQHF.

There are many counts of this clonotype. The chain's CDR3 is CSPSYPAQRPGYTF. DNA of the CDR3: TGCAGTCCCAGTTACCCGGCCCAACGGCCTGGCTACACCTTC. This chain joins TRBV20-1 and TRBJ1-2, with D uncertain. V was trimmed by 8 bases and J by 7 bases, leaving 23 bases between them. The germline V gene has CDR1 DFQATT and CDR2 SNEGSKA (reference sequence). This CDR3 is 14 amino acids long.

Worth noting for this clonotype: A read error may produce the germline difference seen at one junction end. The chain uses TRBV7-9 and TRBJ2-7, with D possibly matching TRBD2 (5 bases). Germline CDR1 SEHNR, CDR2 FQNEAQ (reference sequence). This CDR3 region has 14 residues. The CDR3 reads CASTGLGSSYEQYF. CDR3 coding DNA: TGTGCCAGCACGGGGTTGGGTAGCTCCTACGAGCAATACTTC.

CDR3 DNA sequence: TGCGCCAGCAGCCAGGGGGGGATTAGTGATGAGCAGTTCTTC. Encoded protein: CASSQGGISDEQFF. V is TRBV4-3 and J is TRBJ2-1, with 7 bases lining up with TRBD2. CDR3 length: 14 residues. V lost 3 bases to trimming and J lost 8 bases; unmatched junction nucleotides: 7. Looked up from germline, CDR1 is LGHNA and CDR2 is YSLEER.